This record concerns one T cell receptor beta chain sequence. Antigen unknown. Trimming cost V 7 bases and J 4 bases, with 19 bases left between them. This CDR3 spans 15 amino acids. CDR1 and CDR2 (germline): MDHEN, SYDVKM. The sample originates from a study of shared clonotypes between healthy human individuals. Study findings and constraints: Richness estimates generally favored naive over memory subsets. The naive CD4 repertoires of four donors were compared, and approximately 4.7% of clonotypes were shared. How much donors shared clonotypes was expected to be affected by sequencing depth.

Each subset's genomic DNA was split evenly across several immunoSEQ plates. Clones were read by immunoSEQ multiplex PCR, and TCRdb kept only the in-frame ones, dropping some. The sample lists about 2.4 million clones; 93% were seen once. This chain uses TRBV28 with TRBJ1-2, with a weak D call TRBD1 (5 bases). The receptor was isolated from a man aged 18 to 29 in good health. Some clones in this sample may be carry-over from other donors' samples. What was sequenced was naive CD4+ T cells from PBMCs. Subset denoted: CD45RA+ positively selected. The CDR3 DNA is TGTGCCAGCAAATCAGGGACGTTGGGGGTCTATGGCTACACCTTC. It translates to CASKSGTLGVYGYTF.